This T cell receptor beta chain came from a study of blood T cell repertoires in COVID-19 (TCRdb year 2020). General notes on the study: Collaborator samples came from the United States, Italy and Spain and covered acute and convalescent phases of COVID-19. The prospective study material was composed of cDNA or gDNA derived from T cells, B-cell-depleted T cells, or PBMCs. Deeply sampled blood TCRbeta repertoires from subjects exposed to, actively infected with, or recovered from COVID-19 were included in the dataset. A freely available public database, intended as a resource for researchers studying the immune response to SARS-CoV-2, is where the repertoires were released. The samples were drawn from the first 160 participants of the ongoing ImmuneRACE study and from 950 to 1,500 subjects provided by 6 global collaborators. The sample metadata nearly always contained a de-identified subject ID, COVID-19 status, age in years and sex. Where HLA class I and class II types were available, the types were taken from metadata supplied by the sample provider, not from assay-based typing. Here is what the overall study found, with its caveats: The quantity of clinical and demographic metadata differed by source and by participant and was supplied without curation.

The immunoSEQ Assay, a bias-controlled multiplex PCR, was used to amplify TCRbeta CDR3 regions from genomic DNA. The study's processing was this. The number of nucleated cells in each sample was estimated from the amplification of reference gene primers within the assay. To quantify the absolute abundance of each unique TCRbeta CDR3 rearrangement, sequence reads were collapsed and filtered. Productive Simpson clonality was computed per sample as the square root of Simpson's diversity index over productive rearrangements. As stored in TCRdb, this immuneACCESS dataset retains in-frame rearrangements with V and J assigned. A fraction of the clones does not appear; measured against another copy, unresolved V genes explain less than half of the discrepancy, and the remainder lacks a known reason. V and J calls and clone size are as listed in that table; D and trimming were resolved from the DNA. For this sample there are a few hundred thousand clones; over 75% appear just once. The biggest ten clones account for 1% of the sample.

Collaborating institutions collected whole blood in K2EDTA tubes following their own protocols. For TCRbeta analysis, collaborators shipped samples as frozen whole blood, isolated PBMCs, or DNA extracted from either of those sample types. Points on this clone: Its antigen has not been determined. Base qualities are not provided; no much larger clone lies one nucleotide away.

Between the V and J ends, shortened by 4 bases and 10 bases respectively, the junction contains 17 bases. Reading the germline V gene gives CDR1 SNHLY and CDR2 FYNNEI. There are 15 amino acids in the CDR3, from cysteine to phenylalanine inclusive. Only the CDR3 portion is preserved as DNA: 45 bases, with reading frame beginning at the first base. This receptor was taken from a man aged 45-65 years with active or convalescent COVID-19. The sample comprised peripheral blood. This chain is built from TRBV2 and TRBJ1-6; 6 matching bases give a weak D call of TRBD1. The bases read TGTGCCAGCAGTGTCTCCCCAGGGGTAGGATCACCCCTCCACTTT. Its translation is CASSVSPGVGSPLHF.